This TCR beta chain appears in the sequencing data of a study of post-analysis software for immune sequencing data. Study overall: Included among the disease courses, which were recorded for the cohort, were relapsing-remitting, secondary progressive and progressive-relapsing multiple sclerosis. General observations from the study: Versus controls, multiple sclerosis patients showed significantly lower diversity (normalized Chao1). TRBV5-6, TRBV5-1 and TRBV20-1 were among four or five TRBV segments more frequent in patients than controls.

Unique molecular identifiers were present in the TCR beta cDNA libraries. TCRdb reprocessed the PCR reads via MiXCR and lists one record per CDR3 protein. The data hold hundreds of thousands of distinct CDR3 sequences, with 55% to 60% observed a single time. As to this clonotype: Antigen unknown. The junction and the germline gene differ at one end; a read error may be behind it.

The CDR3 contains 14 residues. Germline CDR1 reads SGDLS; CDR2 reads YYNGEE. This receptor was taken from a girl aged 2 to 10 with multiple sclerosis. Sequenced input: blood. The chain employs TRBV9 and TRBJ2-3; 8 bases line up with TRBD1. The CDR3 sequence: CASSVQGASDTRYF. The CDR3 nucleotides are TGTGCCAGCAGCGTTCAGGGGGCATCAGATACGCGGTATTTT.